The present T cell receptor beta chain was sequenced within a study of blood T cells in healthy people across ages. Study-wide context: About one barcoded beta molecule per two T cells came from capture by template switching. Overall study findings and caveats: Older individuals had lower TCR beta diversity per million T cells (the decline was roughly linear). Both higher diversity and more naive CD4+ cells marked long-lived donors when set against aged donors.

From germline, CDR1 is DFQATT and CDR2 SNEGSKA (reference sequence). This CDR3 is 13 amino acids long. Notes on this clonotype: Its antigen remains unknown. One junction end does not reproduce the germline sequence, and a read error may be involved.

A sample-barcoded 5' primer and a J-beta primer mix were used in a second PCR of roughly 6 to 12 cycles. Tags on each cDNA molecule came from a template-switch adaptor with 12 random nucleotides. Using its own MiXCR run on the 5' RACE reads, TCRdb lists one record per CDR3 protein. In the table there are some 800,000 distinct CDR3 sequences, roughly 44% of which are singletons. The V and J genes are TRBV20-1 and TRBJ2-7; 8 nucleotides agree with TRBD1. The sample consisted of blood. The receptor was derived from a man aged 55-75 years in good health. The CDR3 loop is CSASNRGRYGQYF. The CDR3 coding sequence is TGCAGTGCTAGTAACAGGGGGAGGTACGGGCAGTACTTC.